Each of the 26 T cell receptor beta chains below was sequenced from the same sample in a study of spatial heterogeneity in lung cancer. Time point here: sample taken at primary tumor resection. Overall study findings and caveats: Tumors with more nonsynonymous mutations had more expanded intratumoral alpha and beta TCRs.

These receptors' targets are unknown. In TCRdb, the 5' RACE reads were re-called with MiXCR into one record per CDR3 protein. Here the sample spans about 5,100 distinct CDR3 sequences, approximately 6.5% being singletons. The sample in question was lung tumor tissue, obtained at surgery. These TCRs come from a male donor with early-stage non-small cell lung cancer.

The chain links TRBV24-1 to TRBJ2-7; maybe TRBD1 (5 bases). The germline V gene encodes CDR1 KGHDR and CDR2 SFDVKD. The CDR3 contains 14 residues. Trimming took 3 bases from V and 1 from J, leaving 9 bases between them. The CDR3 nucleotides read TGTGCCACCAGTGATCCAGCAGGGTCCTACGAGCAGTACTTC. Its translation: CATSDPAGSYEQYF.

The table lists this clonotype with many counts. The chain carries TRBV6-1 and TRBJ1-5; D call uncertain. V was pared by 2 bases and J by 6 bases, with 2 bases between. The length of the CDR3 is 11 residues. CDR1 and CDR2 from the germline V gene are MNHNS and SASEGT. In nucleotides, the CDR3 is TGTGCCAGCAGTGAATTTCAGCCCCAGCATTTT. Amino acid sequence: CASSEFQPQHF.

The chain joins TRBV29-1 to TRBJ1-1; D is uncertain. CDR3 length equals 10 residues. The germline V gene has CDR1 SQVTM and CDR2 ANQGSEA. Deletions cut 7 bases from V and 1 base from J, with 4 bases between. CDR3 region: CSGQNTEAFF. CDR3 nucleotides: TGCAGCGGCCAGAACACTGAAGCTTTCTTT.

This clonotype was found many times. The chain employs TRBV10-2 and TRBJ1-1, with D possibly matching TRBD1 (5 bases). The CDR3 sequence is 14 residues long. The germline V gene has CDR1 WSHSY and CDR2 SAAADI. Between the trimmed V and J ends, which lost 8 bases and 5 bases, there was a span of 18 bases. CDR3 nucleotides: TGCGCCAGCCGTCGGACAATTCGAAATACTGAAGCTTTCTTT. This sequence encodes CASRRTIRNTEAFF.

This clonotype was detected a few times. V gene TRBV5-1 combines with J gene TRBJ1-5; a weak D match, TRBD1 (6 bases). Per the germline V gene, CDR1 is SGHRS and CDR2 is YFSETQ. With 0 bases removed from V and 5 bases from J, the gap between germline ends came to 12 bases. This CDR3 region has 15 residues. The CDR3 coding sequence is TGCGCCAGCAGCTTGGCTGGGAAGGGGGATCAGCCCCAGCATTTT. Translating it yields CASSLAGKGDQPQHF.

This clonotype was recorded at least ten times. The chain couples TRBV6-1 to TRBJ1-5; 7 bases line up with TRBD1. V was pared by 4 bases and J by 7 bases, with 4 bases of the junction left unmatched. Germline V gene data show CDR1 as MNHNS and CDR2 as SASEGT. The CDR3 is 13 residues long. CDR3 protein: CASSGDRAQPQHF. CDR3 sequence (DNA): TGTGCCAGCAGTGGTGACAGGGCCCAGCCCCAGCATTTT.

For this clonotype: A much larger clone lies one base from this, so it may be a read error. This chain connects TRBV6-6 to TRBJ2-7, with a tentative D call TRBD2 (5 bases). Germline assignment: CDR1 MNHNY and CDR2 SVGAGI (reference sequence). The CDR3 runs 14 residues. This CDR3 is CANSLRTSTYEQYF. DNA of the CDR3: TGTGCCAACAGTCTCCGGACTTCTACCTACGAGCAGTACTTC.

This clonotype was picked up many times. The rearrangement uses TRBV20-1 and TRBJ2-5; no clear D gene. The V end was cut by 7 bases, the J end by 5 bases, with 11 bases between. Looked up from germline, CDR1 is DFQATT and CDR2 is SNEGSKA (reference sequence). The CDR3 extends over 11 amino acids. CDR3 loop: CSGGNWETQYF. DNA for the CDR3: TGCAGTGGAGGAAATTGGGAGACCCAGTACTTC.

This clonotype is termed medium-sized. The chain employs TRBV10-1 and TRBJ2-7; 11 bases match TRBD2. CDR3 length: 16 amino acids. Per the germline V gene, CDR1 is WNHNN and CDR2 is SYGVQD (reference sequence). V lost 0 bases to trimming and J lost 3 bases; unmatched junction nucleotides: 4. CDR3 amino acids: CASSESDGTSGYEQYF. CDR3 nucleotides: TGCGCCAGCAGTGAGTCCGACGGGACTAGCGGCTACGAGCAGTACTTC.

This clonotype is labeled as medium-sized. This chain connects TRBV2 to TRBJ2-5, with D perhaps matching TRBD2 (5 bases). Between the trimmed V and J ends, which lost 3 bases and 7 bases, there was a span of 9 bases. Germline V gene lookup returns CDR1 SNHLY and CDR2 FYNNEI. This CDR3 contains 12 residues. In DNA, the CDR3 is TGTGCCAGCAGTGAGGCTAGCAGGACCCAGTACTTC. It codes for CASSEASRTQYF.

This clonotype is medium-sized by share. V usage is TRBV7-9 and J usage is TRBJ2-7; 12 nucleotides match TRBD2. Unmatched junction bases numbered 13, after V lost 5 bases and J lost 5 bases. There are 17 residues in the CDR3. CDR1 is SEHNR and CDR2 is FQNEAQ in the germline V gene (reference sequence). The CDR3 here is CASSPQTSGSGAHEQYF. The CDR3 region has the DNA TGTGCCAGCAGCCCTCAGACTAGCGGGAGTGGGGCCCACGAGCAGTACTTC.

The V and J genes are TRBV5-1 and TRBJ2-3; TRBD2 matches 13 bases. With 4 bases clipped from V and 4 bases from J, the junction kept 3 bases outside the gene matches. Germline V lookup: CDR1 SGHRS, CDR2 YFSETQ. CDR3 length: 15 amino acids. CDR3 region: CASSAGLAGADTQYF. In nucleotides, the CDR3 is TGCGCCAGCAGCGCCGGACTAGCGGGGGCAGATACGCAGTATTTT.

This clonotype is classed as medium-sized. This chain joins TRBV6-5 and TRBJ1-3; D remains unclear. The V end lost 5 bases, the J end lost 4 bases, and 9 bases lay between the germline ends. This CDR3 comprises 13 residues. Germline CDR1 reads MNHEY; CDR2 reads SVGAGI. The CDR3 region has the DNA TGTGCCAGCAGTCTCCTTTCCGGAAACACCATATATTTT. This encodes CASSLLSGNTIYF.

This clonotype was seen at least ten times. The rearrangement links TRBV27 to TRBJ1-1; D unclear. Germline V gene data show CDR1 as MNHEY and CDR2 as SMNVEV (reference sequence). The CDR3 is 12 amino acids. Trimming took 7 bases from V and 1 from J, leaving 7 bases between them. This CDR3 is CASKSGNTEAFF. CDR3 nucleotides: TGTGCCAGCAAGAGCGGGAACACTGAAGCTTTCTTT.

The table lists this clonotype with a few counts. The chain combines TRBV28 with TRBJ2-1, with D possibly being TRBD2 (6 bases). The V gene's germline CDR1 is MDHEN and CDR2 SYDVKM. The CDR3 sequence is 14 residues long. The germline V and J ends were trimmed by 2 bases and 7 bases, with 12 bases remaining between them. DNA for the CDR3: TGTGCCAGCAGTTTAACGGGAGTGGGTAATGAGCAGTTCTTC. This translates into CASSLTGVGNEQFF.

Many counts were recorded for this clonotype. The gene calls are TRBV7-2 and TRBJ1-2; maybe TRBD1 (5 bases). The V end was cut by 1 base, the J end by 1 base, with 13 bases between. The germline V gene encodes CDR1 SGHTA and CDR2 FQGNSA. This CDR3 contains 16 residues. Here the CDR3 DNA reads TGTGCCAGCAGCTTAGGTGGCGGGACGTTTAACTATGGCTACACCTTC. It encodes CASSLGGGTFNYGYTF.

This clonotype is classed as medium-sized. The gene calls are TRBV6-6 and TRBJ2-7, with 7 positions matching TRBD1. Germline CDR1 MNHNY, CDR2 SVGAGI (reference sequence). The length of the CDR3 is 13 residues. V shed 6 bases, J shed 4 bases, and the junction held 6 bases outside the gene matches. CDR3 amino acids: CASRLTGWYEQYF. CDR3 nucleotide sequence: TGTGCCAGCAGATTGACAGGGTGGTACGAGCAGTACTTC.

In its sample, this clonotype was seen many times. This chain uses TRBV7-9 with TRBJ1-1; D may be TRBD1 (5 bases). In germline, CDR1 is SEHNR, CDR2 FQNEAQ (reference sequence). The CDR3 is 14 residues long. V dropped 5 bases and J dropped 3 bases, with 13 bases sitting between them. This CDR3 is CASSPRTSYTEAFF. In nucleotides, the CDR3 is TGTGCCAGCAGCCCCCGGACATCCTACACTGAAGCTTTCTTT.

This clonotype is classed as medium-sized. The chain recombines TRBV3-1 with TRBJ2-1; 10 bases align to TRBD1. V was pared by 1 base and J by 4 bases, with 1 base of the junction left unmatched. The germline CDR1 and CDR2 sequences are LGHDT and YNNKEL (reference sequence). The CDR3 contains 15 residues. The CDR3 is CASSQAGQGYNEQFF. CDR3 in DNA: TGTGCCAGCAGCCAAGCGGGACAGGGGTACAATGAGCAGTTCTTC.

Many counts were recorded for this clonotype. DNA for the CDR3: TGCAGTGCCCGTATACGGGGGGGCGCAGATACGCAGTATTTT. It translates to CSARIRGGADTQYF. The chain employs TRBV20-1 and TRBJ2-3, with TRBD2 identical over 8 bases. This CDR3 region has 14 residues. Germline V gene sequence: CDR1 DFQATT, CDR2 SNEGSKA (reference sequence). The trim removed 6 bases at V and 4 bases at J, leaving 9 bases unmatched.

This clonotype came up a few times. The chain links TRBV2 to TRBJ2-7, with D tentatively TRBD1 (6 bases). V was cut by 6 bases and J by 5 bases, with 14 bases left in between. Germline V gives CDR1 SNHLY, CDR2 FYNNEI. The CDR3 spans 13 residues. The CDR3 DNA reads TGTGCCAGCAGAAGACAGGTTCTCGACGAGCAGTACTTC. Protein product: CASRRQVLDEQYF.

The chain recombines TRBV7-2 with TRBJ2-7; tentative D call: TRBD2 (5 bases). The CDR3 spans 11 residues. V was clipped by 1 base and J by 9 bases, with 7 bases between them. In germline, CDR1 is SGHTA, CDR2 FQGNSA. CDR3 in DNA: TGTGCCAGCAGCTTAGGAGGGTCGCAGTACTTC. Translating gives CASSLGGSQYF.

This clonotype came up many times. The chain carries TRBV11-3 and TRBJ2-5, with a possible D match to TRBD2 (6 bases). In germline, CDR1 is SGHNT, CDR2 YENEEA. Trimming removed 0 bases from V and 5 bases from J, with 13 bases in between. CDR3 length: 15 amino acids. The CDR3 coding sequence is TGTGCCAGCAGCTTAGATGCCAGGGCGGGGGAGACCCAGTACTTC. Translating gives CASSLDARAGETQYF.

This clonotype appeared many times. This chain joins TRBV28 and TRBJ1-4, with D unclear. This CDR3 is 15 amino acids long. CDR1 and CDR2 (germline): MDHEN, SYDVKM. The ends were cut back, 5 bases at V and 0 bases at J, with 10 bases in the middle. The CDR3 DNA sequence: TGTGCCAGCAGTCCTGAGACATCAACTAATGAAAAACTGTTTTTT. The encoded protein is CASSPETSTNEKLFF.

This clonotype showed up many times. CDR3 region: CASSPRTVVRYGYTF. CDR3 nucleotide sequence: TGTGCCAGCAGCCCAAGGACAGTCGTGCGGTACGGCTACACCTTC. The rearrangement joins TRBV7-2 to TRBJ1-2, with D possibly matching TRBD1 (6 bases). The CDR3 contains 15 residues. Germline CDR1 reads SGHTA; CDR2 reads FQGNSA. Trimming took 5 bases from V and 8 from J, leaving 21 bases between them.

The sample holds many counts of this clonotype. This chain uses TRBV12-5 with TRBJ1-6; 9 bases line up with TRBD1. Trimming took 5 bases from V and 8 from J; bases not matched to a gene: 7. This CDR3 contains 15 residues. In germline, CDR1 is LGHNT, CDR2 FRNRAP. Here the CDR3 reads CASGPPGTGYSPLHF. CDR3 coding DNA: TGTGCTAGTGGTCCCCCCGGGACAGGGTATTCACCCCTCCACTTT.